This TCR beta chain is drawn from a study of blood T cell repertoires in COVID-19. Across the whole study: Acute-phase and convalescent COVID-19 samples originated in the United States, Italy and Spain. Sources were T cells, B-cell-depleted T cells, or PBMCs; the material itself was cDNA or gDNA.

Germline lookup yields CDR1 LNHDA and CDR2 SQIVND (reference sequence). This CDR3 spans 14 amino acids. Trimming left V 5 bases short and J 7 bases short, with 15 bases between. Authors' analysis steps: By means of reference gene primer amplification, nucleated cell counts were estimated. Method: immunoSEQ multiplex PCR; TCRdb's copy keeps in-frame clones and lacks some. Clone size and V and J calls were adopted from that table, with D and trimming inferred from the DNA. The table records 88,000 or so clones, roughly four fifths of them present only once. The chain combines TRBV19 with TRBJ1-3; no firm D call. The receptor comes from an elderly man with acute or convalescent COVID-19. The sample consisted of peripheral blood. The CDR3 DNA sequence: TGTGCCAGTAGTTCCCGGGTCCCCATGAACACCATATATTTT. Amino acids: CASSSRVPMNTIYF.